The 10 T cell receptor beta chains in this list originate from one sample, sequenced in a study of glioma-infiltrating T cells. Amplification of TCR alpha and beta CDR3 regions from RNA used iRepertoire nested multiplex PCR. TCRdb re-called the multiplex PCR reads with MiXCR, one entry per CDR3 protein. Seen here are around 190,000 distinct CDR3 sequences, over 40% observed once, and the top ten hold around 5%. Sequencing was performed on glioma tissue, nonneoplastic brain tissue, or PBMCs (not recorded which). These receptor sequences come from a human donor with low-grade glioma or glioblastoma, undergoing nonglioma brain surgery, or in good health (not recorded which).

Remarks on this clonotype: A single base separates this from a much larger clone, so it may be a read error. Written as DNA, the CDR3 is TGTGCCAGCTCCGTGCATGAAGACACTGAAGCTCTCTTT. This encodes CASSVHEDTEALF. V usage is TRBV18 and J usage is TRBJ1-1; D is unclear. Looked up from germline, CDR1 is KGHSH and CDR2 is LQKENI. CDR3 size: 13 residues. The full variable domain, with the rest looked up from reference TRBV18 and TRBJ1-1, is NAGVMQNPRHLVRRRGQEARLRCSPMKGHSHVYWYRQLPEEGLKFMVYLQKENIIDESGMPKERFSAEFPKEGPSILRIQQVVRGDSAAYFCASSVHEDTEALFGQGTRLTVV.

In its sample, this clonotype was seen once. A clone one base away is much larger, so this may be a read error. This chain joins TRBV18 and TRBJ2-1; D remains ambiguous. The CDR3 has 14 residues. Looked up from germline, CDR1 is KGHSH and CDR2 is LQKENI. The CDR3 DNA is TGTTCCAGCTCACCGCAGGTAGCCGACAATGAGCAGTTCTTC. Protein: CSSSPQVADNEQFF.

To note about this clonotype: Given a much more abundant clone one base away, this may be a read error. The V call is TRBV20-1, the J call TRBJ2-4; a possible D gene is TRBD1 (6 bases). TRBJ2-7 matches the DNA end more closely, so the J call is doubtful. CDR3 length equals 18 residues. Germline CDR1 reads DFQATT; CDR2 reads SNEGSKA (reference sequence). In nucleotides, the CDR3 is TGCAGTGCTAGGGGTCCCCCCCGACAGGCCAGAAACTGCTACGAGCAGTACTTC. The encoded protein is CSARGPPRQARNCYEQYF.

This rearrangement joins TRBV5-1 to TRBJ1-1; D gene ambiguous. Germline V gene data show CDR1 as SGHRS and CDR2 as YFSETQ. The CDR3 covers 14 residues. The V end was cut by 0 bases, the J end by 4 bases, with 10 bases between. CDR3 sequence: CASSLGGSGTEAFF. Written as DNA, the CDR3 is TGCGCCAGCAGCTTGGGGGGAAGTGGCACTGAAGCTTTCTTT. Full variable domain (outside the CDR3, taken from reference TRBV5-1 and TRBJ1-1): KAGVTQTPRYLIKTRGQQVTLSCSPISGHRSVSWYQQTPGQGLQFLFEYFSETQRNKGNFPGRFSGRQFSNSRSEMNVSTLELGDSALYLCASSLGGSGTEAFFGQGTRLTVV.

A note on this clonotype: Possible read error: a much larger clone is one base away. The rearrangement links TRBV24-1 to TRBJ2-7; D perhaps matches TRBD2 (5 bases). There are 13 residues in the CDR3. Germline V gives CDR1 KGHDR, CDR2 SFDVKD. Trimming took 12 bases from V and 3 from J, leaving 17 bases between them. CDR3: CASRLTDLYEQYF. CDR3 DNA sequence: TGTGCCTCCCGACTAACGGATCTCTACGAGCAGTACTTC.

About this clonotype: A much larger clone sits a single nucleotide away, making a read error possible. The V and J genes are TRBV28 and TRBJ2-7; D is perhaps TRBD1 or TRBD2 (5 bases each). V lost 3 bases and J lost 3, with 12 bases in between. The CDR3 extends over 14 amino acids. CDR1 is MDHEN and CDR2 is SYDVKM in the germline V gene. The CDR3 region is CASSLSEGLYEQYF. The CDR3 DNA reads as TGTGCCAGCAGTTTGAGTGAGGGGCTCTACGAGCAGTACTTC.

CDR3 in DNA: TGTGCCATCAGCCCAGATAGCGGGAGCAACAATGAGCAGTTCTTC. It yields the protein CAISPDSGSNNEQFF. The chain links TRBV10-3 to TRBJ2-1; TRBD2 aligns across 9 bases. The CDR3 is 15 amino acids. V was clipped by 6 bases and J by 5 bases; unmatched bases: 8. Germline-derived CDR1 and CDR2 are ENHRY and SYGVKD.

This clonotype was found many times. The chain couples TRBV27 to TRBJ1-2, with a weak D call TRBD1 (6 bases). In germline, CDR1 is MNHEY, CDR2 SMNVEV (reference sequence). V lost 3 bases to trimming and J lost 2 bases, with 19 bases between them. The CDR3 totals 17 residues. The CDR3 nucleotides are TGTGCCAGCAGTTTCTCGGGGGCTTCGACCGTAAACTATGGCTACACCTTC. Protein: CASSFSGASTVNYGYTF.

This clonotype came up once. Being one base from a much bigger clone, this may be a read error. The chain has TRBV19 and TRBJ1-2; D gene ambiguous. The germline V gene encodes CDR1 LNHDA and CDR2 SQIVND (reference sequence). Trimming took 5 bases from V and 0 from J, leaving 10 bases between them. The CDR3 totals 14 residues. The CDR3: CASSPRVSNYGYTF. In nucleotides, the CDR3 is TGTGCCAGTAGTCCTCGGGTCTCTAACTATGGCTACACCTTC.

In regard to this clonotype: This could be a read error, since a much larger clone is one nucleotide away. The chain is built from TRBV19 and TRBJ2-3; 8 bases map to TRBD2. CDR1 and CDR2 (germline): LNHDA, SQIVND (reference sequence). The CDR3 is made up of 15 amino acids. CDR3 in amino acids: CVSSIGLAFTDTQYF. The CDR3, as DNA: TGTGTCAGTAGTATTGGACTAGCCTTCACAGATACGCAGTATTTT.